These T cell receptor beta chains were read from a single sample in a study of beta chain features in type 1 diabetes. Sequenced by immunoSEQ multiplex PCR; TCRdb stores in-frame clones only, minus some. The sample lists roughly 380,000 clones, roughly a fifth seen once, with around 0.04% in the top ten. Source material: naive CD4+ T cells from blood. These receptor sequences come from a woman younger than 30 in good health. CDR3s include the opening cysteine and the closing phenylalanine or tryptophan. D genes are given only for firm matches. Some rows have no size entry. The others give once, few or many, or a class for an expanded clone.

j_call clone_size cdr3_length d_call v_call cdr3_nt cdr3_aa
TRBJ2-5 few 14 NA TRBV5-1 TGCGCCAGCAGCTTGGACAGGGAGGGGGAGACCCAGTACTTC CASSLDREGETQYF
TRBJ2-5 NA 12 NA TRBV10-3 TGTGCCATCAGTGCACAGCAAGAGACCCAGTACTTC CAISAQQETQYF
TRBJ2-1 NA 15 NA TRBV5-1 TGCGCCAGCAGCCAGGCGGGAAACTCTCGAAGTGAGCAGTTCTTC CASSQAGNSRSEQFF
TRBJ1-1 few 12 TRBD1 TRBV29-1 TGCAGCGGGGGACAGGAGTTCACTGAAGCTTTCTTT CSGGQEFTEAFF
TRBJ2-7 NA 15 TRBD2 TRBV5-1 TGCGCCAGCAGCTTGGAGGGGACTAGCGGCTACGAGCAGTACTTC CASSLEGTSGYEQYF
TRBJ2-3 NA 14 NA TRBV5-4 TGTGCCAGCAGCACTCGGGACACTGGAGATACGCAGTATTTT CASSTRDTGDTQYF
TRBJ2-1 NA 13 NA TRBV5-1 TGCGCCAGCAGCTTGGTGGCAGTCCATGAGCAGTTCTTC CASSLVAVHEQFF
TRBJ2-7 NA 16 TRBD2 TRBV9 TGTGCCAGCAGCCCTGGGACTAGCGGAGCTCCTACGAAGCAGTACTTC CASSPGTSGAPTKQYF
TRBJ2-5 NA 15 NA TRBV6-6 TGTGCCAGCAGTTACACTCAATCCGCGGGGGAGACCCAGTACTTC CASSYTQSAGETQYF
TRBJ1-1 NA 16 NA TRBV6-1 TGTGCCAGCAGTGAAGGACCGGGGTTGGCGAACACTGAAGCTTTCTTT CASSEGPGLANTEAFF
TRBJ2-2 NA 15 NA TRBV5-1 TGCGCCAGCAGCCCAGGGTCCAAGAACACCGGGGAGCTGTTTTTT CASSPGSKNTGELFF
TRBJ2-3 NA 14 TRBD2 TRBV5-6 TGTGCCAGCAGCTTCATAGCGGGAGCAGATACGCAGTATTTT CASSFIAGADTQYF
TRBJ1-1 NA 14 NA TRBV9 TGTGCCAGCAGCGTCGAGGGGGTGCGAACTGAAGCTTTCTTT CASSVEGVRTEAFF
TRBJ2-4 NA 15 TRBD1 TRBV6-5 TGTGCCAGCAGTTACTCCGGCAGGGGGCAGAACATTCAGTACTTC CASSYSGRGQNIQYF
TRBJ2-2 NA 14 NA TRBV7-2 TGTGCCAGCAGCGGACAACTGGTTGGCGGGGAGCTGTTTTTT CASSGQLVGGELFF
TRBJ2-2 NA 15 TRBD1 TRBV5-6 TGTGCCAGCAGCACAGGGGGATTGAGTACCGGGGAGCTGTTTTTT CASSTGGLSTGELFF
TRBJ2-7 NA 14 NA TRBV7-2 TGTGCCAGCAGCTACGGGACACATTCCTACGAGCAGTACTTC CASSYGTHSYEQYF
TRBJ1-5 NA 14 NA TRBV7-3 TGTGCCAGCAGCCGGGACGCCGGAGGGCAGCCCCAGCATTTT CASSRDAGGQPQHF
TRBJ1-1 NA 13 NA TRBV2 TGTGCCAGCAGTCAGGTGGAGGGGACTGAAGCTTTCTTT CASSQVEGTEAFF
TRBJ1-1 few 13 NA TRBV29-1 TGCAGCGTTGCGCCCCGGGTGGACACTGAAGCTTTCTTT CSVAPRVDTEAFF
TRBJ1-1 NA 12 NA TRBV29-1 TGCAGCGTTGGCCAGGGAGGCACTGAAGCTTTCTTT CSVGQGGTEAFF
TRBJ1-2 few 14 NA TRBV30 TGTGCCTGGAGTAGACAGTTAGCTAACTATGGCTACACCTTC CAWSRQLANYGYTF
TRBJ1-1 few 15 NA TRBV25-1 TGTGCCAGCAGTGACAGGGTGGGTTTGGGCACTGAAGCTTTCTTT CASSDRVGLGTEAFF
TRBJ1-1 NA 13 NA TRBV2 TGTGCTGGCCGAGCGGTCTTGAGCACTGAAGCTTTCTTT CAGRAVLSTEAFF
TRBJ1-5 NA 15 NA TRBV4-2 TGTGCCAGCAGCCAAGATGAAGCCCGGGATCAGCCCCAGCATTTT CASSQDEARDQPQHF
TRBJ2-5 few 16 TRBD1 TRBV9 TGTGCCAGCAGCCGATTCGGACAGGGAACCCAAGAGACCCAGTACTTC CASSRFGQGTQETQYF
TRBJ2-2 few 15 NA TRBV2 TGTGCCAGCAGCCCGCGACAAATGAACACCGGGGAGCTGTTTTTT CASSPRQMNTGELFF
TRBJ2-1 NA 15 TRBD1 TRBV7-9 TGTGCCAGCAGCTTAGCGGGGACAGGAAACAATGAGCAGTTCTTC CASSLAGTGNNEQFF
TRBJ2-3 NA 13 NA TRBV9 TGTGCCAGCAGCGTAGGGCTAGCAGATACGCAGTATTTT CASSVGLADTQYF
TRBJ2-5 NA 13 NA TRBV5-4 TGTGCCAGCAGCTTGGACGGTGAAGAGACCCAGTACTTC CASSLDGEETQYF
TRBJ2-7 NA 13 NA TRBV9 TGTGCCAGCAGCTCCCACAGGGCATCCGAGCAGTACTTC CASSSHRASEQYF
TRBJ2-5 few 15 TRBD1 TRBV5-1 TGCGCCAGCAGCCCTCCCGGACAGGGTCACGAGACCCAGTACTTC CASSPPGQGHETQYF
TRBJ1-2 few 14 NA TRBV11-2 TGTGCCAGCAGCTTATTGGCGGAGAACTATGGCTACACCTTC CASSLLAENYGYTF
TRBJ1-2 NA 14 TRBD1 TRBV14 TGTGCCAGCAGCCTGCTGACAGGGGTCTATGGCTACACCTTC CASSLLTGVYGYTF
TRBJ1-6 few 13 TRBD1 TRBV9 TGTGCCAGCAGCGAAGGGGGCGGCTCACCCCTCCACTTT CASSEGGGSPLHF
TRBJ2-7 NA 15 TRBD2 TRBV7-3 TGTGCCAGCAGCTTAAGGTCTGCGGGGGACTACGAGCAGTACTTC CASSLRSAGDYEQYF
TRBJ2-7 few 14 NA TRBV7-2 TGTGCCAGCAGCTTGCAGGAAAACTCCTACGAGCAGTACTTC CASSLQENSYEQYF
TRBJ1-4 NA 15 TRBD1 TRBV30 TGTGCCTGGGCCTTATCCGGGACAGGGGGTGAAAAACTGTTTTTT CAWALSGTGGEKLFF
TRBJ2-6 NA 15 NA TRBV7-9 TGTGCCAGCAGCTTTGCCAGGGCGGGGGCCAACGTCCTGACTTTC CASSFARAGANVLTF
TRBJ2-7 NA 14 NA TRBV9 TGTGCCAGCAGCCTCACATCGCTCTCCTACGAGCAGTACTTC CASSLTSLSYEQYF
TRBJ2-6 NA 15 TRBD1 TRBV2 TGTGCCAGCAGGACAGGGTTTTCTGGGGCCAACGTCCTGACTTTC CASRTGFSGANVLTF
TRBJ1-2 few 15 TRBD1 TRBV29-1 TGCAGCGTGGAGGACAGGCCCGAAGCTAACTATGGCTACACCTTC CSVEDRPEANYGYTF
TRBJ2-7 NA 12 NA TRBV5-1 TGCGCCAGCAGCCCCGTCGGGGATGAGCAGTACTTC CASSPVGDEQYF
TRBJ2-1 NA 18 NA TRBV5-4 TGTGCCAGCAGCCCAGGTCCTCTCCAGGAACCAGCCTACAATGAGCAGTTCTTC CASSPGPLQEPAYNEQFF
TRBJ2-5 few 15 TRBD1 TRBV5-4 TGTGCCAGCAGCTTGGCAGGACAGGGGGAAGAGACCCAGTACTTC CASSLAGQGEETQYF